The 18 T cell receptor beta chains presented below share a single source sample, sequenced in a study of T cell changes during pregnancy in multiple sclerosis. The data were produced by immunoSEQ multiplex PCR, yet TCRdb's version contains in-frame clones alone and is incomplete. The table records 25,000 to 30,000 clones, more than 90% of them present only once. The specimen was CD4+ T cells from peripheral blood mononuclear cells, collected in the first trimester of pregnancy. The receptor source for this set is a female donor with multiple sclerosis, enrolled in a pregnancy study.

The chain joins TRBV5-6 to TRBJ2-5, with TRBD1 matching over 7 bases. The J segment lost 2 bases and the V segment lost 4 bases, leaving 5 bases of the junction unmatched. The CDR3 is made up of 14 amino acids. The V gene's germline CDR1 is SGHDT and CDR2 YYEEEE. The CDR3 here is CASSRRGQQETQYF. DNA for the CDR3: TGTGCCAGCAGCCGAAGGGGACAGCAAGAGACCCAGTACTTC. The whole variable domain, remainder taken from reference TRBV5-6 and TRBJ2-5, is DAGVTQSPTHLIKTRGQQVTLRCSPKSGHDTVSWYQQALGQGPQFIFQYYEEEERQRGNFPDRFSGHQFPNYSSELNVNALLLGDSALYLCASSRRGQQETQYFGPGTRLLVL.

The chain carries TRBV19 and TRBJ2-6, with 7 bases fitting TRBD1. The CDR3 has 16 residues. Unmatched junction bases numbered 10, after V lost 1 base and J lost 10 bases. CDR1 and CDR2 from the germline V gene are LNHDA and SQIVND (reference sequence). The CDR3 sequence: CASSIVLRQGRNVLTF. DNA of the CDR3: TGTGCCAGTAGTATAGTCCTCCGACAGGGAAGAAACGTCCTGACTTTC.

This chain uses TRBV29-1 with TRBJ2-7, with D perhaps TRBD1 (5 bases). Trimming cost V 3 bases and J 6 bases, with 15 bases left between them. The V gene's germline CDR1 is SQVTM and CDR2 ANQGSEA. There are 13 residues in the CDR3. The CDR3 region has the DNA TGCAGCGTTGATGGCCAGGGAATCCGCGAGCAGTACTTC. It is translated as CSVDGQGIREQYF.

This sequence joins TRBV19 and TRBJ1-2, with TRBD1 matching over 9 bases. The CDR3 is 15 residues long. Germline V gene data show CDR1 as LNHDA and CDR2 as SQIVND (reference sequence). Trimming took 5 bases from V and 4 from J; bases not matched to a gene: 8. In DNA, the CDR3 is TGTGCCAGTAGTTTGGGGACAGGGAGAACCTATGGCTACACCTTC. Translation: CASSLGTGRTYGYTF.

The chain links TRBV29-1 to TRBJ1-2, with D possibly matching TRBD1 (5 bases). Per germline, CDR1 SQVTM and CDR2 ANQGSEA. V was shortened by 5 bases and J by 2 bases, with 12 bases between the two germline ends. The CDR3 covers 13 residues. This CDR3 is CSVKSRGNYGYTF. In nucleotides, the CDR3 is TGCAGCGTTAAAAGTCGGGGGAACTATGGCTACACCTTC.

The chain recombines TRBV19 with TRBJ2-1; tentative D call: TRBD2 (6 bases). The CDR3 is made up of 15 amino acids. Germline CDR1 reads LNHDA; CDR2 reads SQIVND (reference sequence). V dropped 5 bases and J dropped 0 bases, with 11 bases sitting between them. CDR3 DNA: TGTGCCAGTAGTCTCGGGGGAAGCTCCTACAATGAGCAGTTCTTC. Residues: CASSLGGSSYNEQFF.

V and J are TRBV5-1 and TRBJ2-3; TRBD2 matches at 13 bases. The CDR3 is 17 amino acids. J gave up 1 base and V 3 bases, and 5 bases lay outside the gene matches. Germline V lookup: CDR1 SGHRS, CDR2 YFSETQ. The CDR3 DNA reads TGCGCCAGCAGCTCCGGACTAGCGGGGGCAGGCACAGATACGCAGTATTTT. Its protein product is CASSSGLAGAGTDTQYF.

The genes are TRBV5-1 and TRBJ1-4; tentative D call: TRBD1 (6 bases). CDR1 is SGHRS, CDR2 YFSETQ, per germline. The CDR3 is 15 residues long. Between the trimmed V and J ends, which lost 4 bases and 4 bases, there was a span of 14 bases. The CDR3 region has the DNA TGCGCCAGCAGCCCACAGGGCCTACTTAATGAAAAACTGTTTTTT. Its protein product is CASSPQGLLNEKLFF.

This clone was observed once. The chain is built from TRBV5-1 and TRBJ1-4; 8 nucleotides align to TRBD1. The trim removed 5 bases at V and 7 bases at J, leaving 10 bases unmatched. The germline V gene has CDR1 SGHRS and CDR2 YFSETQ. This CDR3 comprises 15 residues. CDR3 nucleotides: TGCGCCAGCAGGCGAAGGACAGGGCTTGGTGAAAAACTGTTTTTT. Residues: CASRRRTGLGEKLFF.

V and J are TRBV29-1 and TRBJ1-1; TRBD1 matches at 10 bases. With V trimmed by 5 bases and J by 4 bases, 10 bases remained unmatched. The CDR3 length is 15 residues. Germline V lookup: CDR1 SQVTM, CDR2 ANQGSEA. CDR3 bases: TGCAGCGTTAATCCGGGACAGGGGTCCAGCACTGAAGCTTTCTTT. Protein sequence: CSVNPGQGSSTEAFF.

DNA for the CDR3: TGTGCAAGTCGCTTAATGGACAGGGGGCCAGGGGGCTACACCTTC. It encodes CASRLMDRGPGGYTF. V gene TRBV12-2 combines with J gene TRBJ1-2; the DNA was not used to check the table's D call, TRBD1. TRBV12-2 is noted as a pseudogene. The CDR3 runs 15 residues.

J is TRBJ2-7 and V is TRBV7-9; no reliable D call. The germline V gene has CDR1 SEHNR and CDR2 FQNEAQ (reference sequence). This CDR3 has 14 amino acids. V lost 5 bases and J lost 0, with 11 bases in between. The CDR3 DNA reads as TGTGCCAGCAGCCCCATGGAGATCTCCTACGAGCAGTACTTC. This translates into CASSPMEISYEQYF.

The rearrangement links TRBV30 to TRBJ1-1; TRBD1 matches at 8 bases. This CDR3 comprises 14 residues. The germline CDR1 and CDR2 sequences are GTSNPN and SVGIG (reference sequence). V shed 2 bases and J 5 bases; nucleotides not matched to a gene: 7. For the CDR3, the DNA is TGTGCCTGGAGTAAGACAGGGGCGAGAACTGAAGCTTTCTTT. Its translation: CAWSKTGARTEAFF.

This clone was seen a single time. J is TRBJ2-1 and V is TRBV4-3, with 8 positions matching TRBD2. CDR3 length: 16 residues. The J segment lost 7 bases and the V segment lost 0 bases, leaving 8 bases of the junction unmatched. Per germline, CDR1 LGHNA and CDR2 YSLEER. The CDR3 nucleotides read TGCGCCAGCAGCCAAGACCTGGCGGGGGGCAGGAATGAGCAGTTCTTC. This sequence encodes CASSQDLAGGRNEQFF.

The chain carries TRBV30 and TRBJ1-1; the match to TRBD1 covers 8 bases. V was pared by 8 bases and J by 3 bases, with 11 bases of the junction left unmatched. Per the germline V gene, CDR1 is GTSNPN and CDR2 is SVGIG (reference sequence). This CDR3 is built from 14 residues. The CDR3 coding sequence is TGTGCCCTCGGACAGGGCCTCTCCGACACTGAAGCTTTCTTT. This codes for CALGQGLSDTEAFF.

The chain joins TRBV6-5 to TRBJ1-2; D is perhaps TRBD1 (5 bases). Trimming stripped 6 bases from V and 1 base from J, with 15 bases between. CDR1 is MNHEY, CDR2 SVGAGI, per germline. This CDR3 contains 15 residues. DNA for the CDR3: TGTGCCAGCAGACCCTCGGCGGGGGATAACTATGGCTACACCTTC. This gives the protein CASRPSAGDNYGYTF.

V usage is TRBV4-1 and J usage is TRBJ2-7; 7 nucleotides align to TRBD2. The V and J ends lost 4 bases and 6 bases, in that order; junction bases with no gene match: 15. The CDR3 is made up of 16 amino acids. The germline CDR1 and CDR2 sequences are MGHRA and YSYEKL. The CDR3 DNA is TGCGCCAGCAGCCGTCAGGCGACTAGCAATCTCCGCGAGCAGTACTTC. It codes for CASSRQATSNLREQYF.

V is TRBV5-1 and J is TRBJ2-3; TRBD2 agrees at 7 bases. The CDR3 totals 18 residues. Trimming at V came to 3 bases and at J to 6 bases, leaving 19 bases not matched to a gene. The germline gives CDR1 SGHRS, CDR2 YFSETQ. CDR3 residues: CASSWTSGTTGHLDTQYF. In DNA, the CDR3 is TGCGCCAGCAGCTGGACCTCCGGGACTACCGGCCACCTGGATACGCAGTATTTT.